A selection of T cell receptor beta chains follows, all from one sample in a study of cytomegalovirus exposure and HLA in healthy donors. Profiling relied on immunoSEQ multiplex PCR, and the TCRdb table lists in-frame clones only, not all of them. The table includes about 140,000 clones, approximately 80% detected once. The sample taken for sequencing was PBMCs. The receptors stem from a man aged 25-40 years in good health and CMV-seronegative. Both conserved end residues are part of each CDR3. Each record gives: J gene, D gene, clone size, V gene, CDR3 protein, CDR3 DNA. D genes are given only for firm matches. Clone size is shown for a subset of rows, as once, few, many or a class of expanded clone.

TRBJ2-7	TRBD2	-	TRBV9	CASSPGTNYEQYF	TGTGCCAGCAGCCCCGGGACTAACTACGAGCAGTACTTC
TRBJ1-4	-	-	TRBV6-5	CASSPPGVTNEKLFF	TGTGCCAGCAGTCCACCAGGGGTGACTAATGAAAAACTGTTTTTT
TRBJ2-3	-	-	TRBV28	CASSSATVKADTQYF	TGTGCCAGCAGTTCTGCGACAGTCAAGGCAGATACGCAGTATTTT
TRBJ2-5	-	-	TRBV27	CASSLRETQYF	TGTGCCAGCAGTTTACGAGAGACCCAGTACTTC
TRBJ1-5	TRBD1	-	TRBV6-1	CASSETGEVSSDLRNQPQHF	TGTGCCAGCAGTGAAACAGGGGAGGTGAGTAGTGATTTACGCAATCAGCCCCAGCATTTT
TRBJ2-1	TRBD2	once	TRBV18	CASSPELALYNEQFF	TGTGCCAGCTCACCGGAACTAGCGCTCTACAATGAGCAGTTCTTC
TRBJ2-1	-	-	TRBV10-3	CAISESRGLHNEQFF	TGTGCCATCAGTGAGTCGCGGGGGCTTCACAATGAGCAGTTCTTC
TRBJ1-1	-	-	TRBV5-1	CASSLSETEAFF	TGCGCCAGCAGCTTGAGTGAGACTGAAGCTTTCTTT
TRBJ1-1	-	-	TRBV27	CASSLRLENTEAFF	TGTGCCAGCAGTTTGAGGCTGGAGAACACTGAAGCTTTCTTT
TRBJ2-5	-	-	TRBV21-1	CASIPLGGRETETQYF	TGTGCCAGCATCCCACTGGGGGGGCGCGAAACGGAGACCCAGTACTTC
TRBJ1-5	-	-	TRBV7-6	CASSPSRGINQPQHF	TGTGCCAGCAGCCCGTCGCGGGGGATCAATCAGCCCCAGCATTTT
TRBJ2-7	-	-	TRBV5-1	CASSRMPGKPDEQYF	TGCGCCAGCAGCCGTATGCCGGGAAAACCGGACGAGCAGTACTTC
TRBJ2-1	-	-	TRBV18	CASSQASTQSHEQFF	TGTGCCAGCTCACAAGCCTCCACTCAATCCCATGAGCAGTTCTTC
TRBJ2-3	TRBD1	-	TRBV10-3	CATRTGQADTQYF	TGTGCCACGAGGACAGGGCAGGCAGATACGCAGTATTTT
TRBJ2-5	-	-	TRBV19	CASSIFRGQETQYF	TGTGCCAGTAGTATATTCCGGGGGCAAGAGACCCAGTACTTC